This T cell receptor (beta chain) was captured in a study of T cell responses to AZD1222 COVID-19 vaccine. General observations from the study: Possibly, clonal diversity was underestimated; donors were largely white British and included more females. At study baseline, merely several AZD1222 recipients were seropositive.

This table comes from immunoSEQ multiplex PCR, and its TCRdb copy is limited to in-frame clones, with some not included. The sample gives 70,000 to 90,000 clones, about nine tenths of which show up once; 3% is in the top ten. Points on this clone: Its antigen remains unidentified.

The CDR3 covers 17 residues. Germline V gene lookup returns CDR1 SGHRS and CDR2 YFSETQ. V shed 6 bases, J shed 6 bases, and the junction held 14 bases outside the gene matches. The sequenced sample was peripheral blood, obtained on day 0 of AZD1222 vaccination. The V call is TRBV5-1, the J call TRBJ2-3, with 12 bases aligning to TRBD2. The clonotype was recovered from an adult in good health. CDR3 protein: CASNVVETSGGGDTQYF. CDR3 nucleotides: TGCGCCAGCAACGTGGTGGAGACTAGCGGGGGAGGGGATACGCAGTATTTT.